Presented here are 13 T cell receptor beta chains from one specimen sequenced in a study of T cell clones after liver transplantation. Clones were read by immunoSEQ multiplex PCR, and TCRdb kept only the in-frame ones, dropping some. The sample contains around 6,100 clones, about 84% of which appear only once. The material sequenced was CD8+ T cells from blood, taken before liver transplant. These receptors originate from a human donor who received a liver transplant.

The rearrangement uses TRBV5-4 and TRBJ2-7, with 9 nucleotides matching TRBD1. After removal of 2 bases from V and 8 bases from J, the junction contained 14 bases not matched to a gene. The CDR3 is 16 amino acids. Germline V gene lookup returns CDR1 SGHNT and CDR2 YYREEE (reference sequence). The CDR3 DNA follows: TGTGCCAGCAGCTTTTTATCCGAGGACAGGGGTAACAAGCAGTACTTC. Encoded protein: CASSFLSEDRGNKQYF.

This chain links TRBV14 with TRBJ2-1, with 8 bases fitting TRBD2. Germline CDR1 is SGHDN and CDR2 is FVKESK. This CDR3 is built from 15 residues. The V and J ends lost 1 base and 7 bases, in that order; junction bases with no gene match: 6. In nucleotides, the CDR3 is TGTGCCAGCAGCCAAGTGGCACTAGCGGATAATGAGCAGTTCTTC. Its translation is CASSQVALADNEQFF.

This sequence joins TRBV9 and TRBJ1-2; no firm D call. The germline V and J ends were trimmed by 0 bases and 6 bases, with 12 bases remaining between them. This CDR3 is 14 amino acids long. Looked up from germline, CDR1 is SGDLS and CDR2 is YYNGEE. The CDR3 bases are TGTGCCAGCAGCGTAGAGTCCGATTTGGATGGCTACACCTTC. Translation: CASSVESDLDGYTF.

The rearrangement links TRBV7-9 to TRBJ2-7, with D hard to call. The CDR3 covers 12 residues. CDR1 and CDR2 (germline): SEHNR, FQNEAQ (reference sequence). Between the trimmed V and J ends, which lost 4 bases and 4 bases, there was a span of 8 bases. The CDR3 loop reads CASSWTAYEQYF. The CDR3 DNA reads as TGTGCCAGCAGCTGGACCGCTTACGAGCAGTACTTC.

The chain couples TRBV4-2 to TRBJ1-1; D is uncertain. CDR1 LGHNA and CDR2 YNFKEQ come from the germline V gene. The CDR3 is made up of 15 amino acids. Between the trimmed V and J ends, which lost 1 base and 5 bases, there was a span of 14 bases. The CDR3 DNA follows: TGTGCCAGCAGCCAAGGTCCCCTGGTTGGGACTGAAGCTTTCTTT. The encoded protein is CASSQGPLVGTEAFF.

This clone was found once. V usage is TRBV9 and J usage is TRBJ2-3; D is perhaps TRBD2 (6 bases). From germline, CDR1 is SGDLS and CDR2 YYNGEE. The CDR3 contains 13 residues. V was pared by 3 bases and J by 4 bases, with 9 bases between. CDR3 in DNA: TGTGCCAGCAGCGCGGACTATCCAGATACGCAGTATTTT. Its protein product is CASSADYPDTQYF.

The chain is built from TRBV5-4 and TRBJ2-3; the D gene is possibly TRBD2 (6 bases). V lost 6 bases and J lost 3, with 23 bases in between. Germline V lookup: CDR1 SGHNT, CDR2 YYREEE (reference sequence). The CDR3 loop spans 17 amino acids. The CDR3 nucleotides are TGTGCCAGCAACCTTGACCCCGGGACTTTAGGGACAGATACGCAGTATTTT. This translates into CASNLDPGTLGTDTQYF.

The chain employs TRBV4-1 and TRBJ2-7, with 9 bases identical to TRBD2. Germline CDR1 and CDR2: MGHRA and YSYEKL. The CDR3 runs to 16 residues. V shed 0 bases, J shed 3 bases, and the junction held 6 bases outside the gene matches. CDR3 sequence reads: CASSQDPSGKIYEQYF. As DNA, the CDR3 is TGCGCCAGCAGCCAAGATCCTAGCGGGAAGATCTACGAGCAGTACTTC.

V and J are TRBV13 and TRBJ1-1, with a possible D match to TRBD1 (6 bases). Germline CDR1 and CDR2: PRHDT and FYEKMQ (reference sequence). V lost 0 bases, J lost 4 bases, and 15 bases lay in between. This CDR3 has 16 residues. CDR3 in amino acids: CASSLGIRGGVTEAFF. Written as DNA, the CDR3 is TGTGCCAGCAGCTTAGGCATCAGGGGAGGTGTCACTGAAGCTTTCTTT.

In DNA, the CDR3 is TGTGCCAGCAGTGAAGTGGGACACATGTACGAGCAGTACTTC. This codes for CASSEVGHMYEQYF. V gene TRBV25-1 combines with J gene TRBJ2-7; D might be TRBD1 (6 bases). Looked up from germline, CDR1 is MGHDK and CDR2 is SYGVNS. Trimming took 2 bases from V and 4 from J, leaving 12 bases between them. The CDR3 runs to 14 residues.

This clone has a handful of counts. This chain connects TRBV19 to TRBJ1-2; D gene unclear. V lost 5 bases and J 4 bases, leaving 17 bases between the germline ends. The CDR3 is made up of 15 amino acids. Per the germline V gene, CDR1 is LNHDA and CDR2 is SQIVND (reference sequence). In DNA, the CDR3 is TGTGCCAGTAGTCCCCAGTATGGATACCTCTATGGCTACACCTTC. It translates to CASSPQYGYLYGYTF.

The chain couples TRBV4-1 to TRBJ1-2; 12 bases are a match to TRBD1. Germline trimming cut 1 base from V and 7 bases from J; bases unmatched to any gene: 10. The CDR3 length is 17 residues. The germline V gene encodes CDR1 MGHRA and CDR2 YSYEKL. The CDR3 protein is CASSQASRGQGASGYTF. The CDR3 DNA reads TGCGCCAGCAGCCAAGCGAGCCGGGGACAGGGGGCCTCTGGCTACACCTTC.

CDR3: CASRGLPVEQFF. The CDR3, as DNA: TGTGCCAGTAGGGGACTACCCGTTGAGCAGTTCTTC. The chain recombines TRBV19 with TRBJ2-1; 7 bases line up with TRBD2. There are 12 residues in the CDR3. The V gene's germline CDR1 is LNHDA and CDR2 SQIVND (reference sequence). V dropped 6 bases and J dropped 9; count of bases not matched to a gene: 5. The full variable domain, with the rest looked up from reference TRBV19 and TRBJ2-1, is DGGITQSPKYLFRKEGQNVTLSCEQNLNHDAMYWYRQDPGQGLRLIYYSQIVNDFQKGDIAEGYSVSREKKESFPLTVTSAQKNPTAFYLCASRGLPVEQFFGPGTRLTVL.